The clone carrying this TCR beta chain was picked up many times. This record belongs to a study of T cell repertoires in cytomegalovirus infection. The CDR3 consists of 14 residues. The V and J ends lost 5 bases and 7 bases respectively, with 15 bases between them. Germline CDR1 is MDHEN and CDR2 is SYDVKM. TCRdb reprocessed the reads via MiXCR and lists one record per CDR3 protein. Of fewer than 300,000 distinct CDR3 sequences listed, 20% to 30% are singletons. The rearrangement links TRBV28 to TRBJ2-1; tentatively, D is TRBD1 (6 bases). The TCR originated in a human donor in good health (CMV status not recorded). Some clones in this sample may be carry-over from other donors' samples. Input material: PBMCs. The CDR3 is CASSRLQGRNEQFF. The CDR3 DNA reads as TGTGCCAGCAGTAGACTACAGGGTAGGAATGAGCAGTTCTTC.